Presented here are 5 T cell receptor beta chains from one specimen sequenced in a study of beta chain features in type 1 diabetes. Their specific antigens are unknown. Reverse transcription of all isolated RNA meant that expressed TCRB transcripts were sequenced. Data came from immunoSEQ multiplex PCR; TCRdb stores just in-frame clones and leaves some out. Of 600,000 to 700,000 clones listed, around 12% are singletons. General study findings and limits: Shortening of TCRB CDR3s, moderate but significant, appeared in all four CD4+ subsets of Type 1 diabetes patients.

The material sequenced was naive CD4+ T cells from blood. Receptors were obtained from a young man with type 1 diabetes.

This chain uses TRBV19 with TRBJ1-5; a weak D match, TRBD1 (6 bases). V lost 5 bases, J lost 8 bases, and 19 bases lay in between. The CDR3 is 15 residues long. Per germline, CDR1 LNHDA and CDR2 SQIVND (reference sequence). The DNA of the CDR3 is TGTGCCAGTAGTCAGGGGCAGGGGTTATTTGAGCCCCAGCATTTT. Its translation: CASSQGQGLFEPQHF.

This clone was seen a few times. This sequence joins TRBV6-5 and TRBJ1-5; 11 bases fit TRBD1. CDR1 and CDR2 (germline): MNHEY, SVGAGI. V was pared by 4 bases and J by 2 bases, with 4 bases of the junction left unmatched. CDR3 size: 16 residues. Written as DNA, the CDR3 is TGTGCCAGCAGTTCCGGACAGGGGGCGGGCAATCAGCCCCAGCATTTT. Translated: CASSSGQGAGNQPQHF.

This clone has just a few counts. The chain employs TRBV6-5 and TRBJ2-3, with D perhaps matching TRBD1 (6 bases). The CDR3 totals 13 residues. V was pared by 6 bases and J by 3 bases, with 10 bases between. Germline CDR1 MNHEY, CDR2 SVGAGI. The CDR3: CASRSTGTDTQYF. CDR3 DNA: TGTGCCAGCAGATCTACAGGGACAGATACGCAGTATTTT.

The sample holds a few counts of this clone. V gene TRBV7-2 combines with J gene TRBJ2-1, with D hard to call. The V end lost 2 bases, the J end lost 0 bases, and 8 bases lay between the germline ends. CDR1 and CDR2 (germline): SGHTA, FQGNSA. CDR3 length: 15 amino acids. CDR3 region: CASSLLVSSYNEQFF. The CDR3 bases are TGTGCCAGCAGCTTACTGGTGAGCTCCTACAATGAGCAGTTCTTC.

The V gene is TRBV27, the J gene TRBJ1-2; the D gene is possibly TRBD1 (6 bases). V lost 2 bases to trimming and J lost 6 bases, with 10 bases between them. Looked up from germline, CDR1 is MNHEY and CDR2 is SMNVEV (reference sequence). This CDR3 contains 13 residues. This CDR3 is CASSLRGHHGYTF. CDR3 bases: TGTGCCAGCAGTTTACGGGGGCATCATGGCTACACCTTC.